Each of the 32 T cell receptor beta chains below was sequenced from the same sample in a study of blood T cell repertoires in COVID-19. The data were produced by immunoSEQ multiplex PCR, yet TCRdb's version contains in-frame clones alone and is incomplete. This sample has 110,000 to 150,000 clones; around 78% occur once, and the top ten carry 1.5% to 2.5%. Sequencing input: peripheral blood. The receptors derive from a woman between 55 and 75 years old with acute or convalescent COVID-19.

This chain uses TRBV30 with TRBJ1-2, with D uncertain. Trimming pared 5 bases from V and 1 base from J, leaving 14 bases between. The germline CDR1 and CDR2 sequences are GTSNPN and SVGIG (reference sequence). The CDR3 totals 14 residues. CDR3 loop: CAWDSTFYNYGYTF. CDR3 nucleotides: TGTGCCTGGGATAGCACATTCTATAACTATGGCTACACCTTC.

This clone was recorded only once. The rearrangement uses TRBV27 and TRBJ2-7; the match to TRBD1 covers 8 bases. The V and J ends lost 5 bases and 7 bases, in that order; junction bases with no gene match: 7. The CDR3 is made up of 13 amino acids. Germline CDR1 is MNHEY and CDR2 is SMNVEV (reference sequence). CDR3 loop: CASSLMDRAEQYF. The CDR3 nucleotides are TGTGCCAGCAGTCTCATGGACAGGGCGGAGCAGTACTTC.

CDR3 bases: TGTGCCAGCACTACCGAGTTGAGGGTCCAAGACGGGGAGCTGTTTTTT. Its translation is CASTTELRVQDGELFF. J is TRBJ2-2 and V is TRBV9; perhaps TRBD2 as D (5 bases). The CDR3 loop spans 16 amino acids. From germline, CDR1 is SGDLS and CDR2 YYNGEE. The V and J ends lost 6 bases and 7 bases respectively, with 22 bases between them.

The rearrangement links TRBV6-5 to TRBJ1-6; 7 bases are a match to TRBD1. The CDR3 extends over 14 amino acids. Germline values: CDR1 MNHEY, CDR2 SVGAGI. V shed 2 bases and J 8 bases; nucleotides not matched to a gene: 3. The CDR3 reads CASSYTGDYSPLHF. In nucleotides, the CDR3 is TGTGCCAGCAGTTACACAGGGGATTATTCACCCCTCCACTTT.

V usage is TRBV13 and J usage is TRBJ2-1; unclear D gene. Deletions cut 2 bases from V and 8 bases from J, with 13 bases between. Germline V gives CDR1 PRHDT, CDR2 FYEKMQ (reference sequence). The CDR3 consists of 14 residues. CDR3 nucleotides: TGTGCCAGCAGCTTAATAGATCAACTGCATGAGCAGTTCTTC. This encodes CASSLIDQLHEQFF.

CDR3 sequence reads: CASSLFSRGVGTEAFF. In nucleotides, the CDR3 is TGTGCCAGCAGTTTATTCAGCAGGGGCGTTGGCACTGAAGCTTTCTTT. The chain has TRBV28 and TRBJ1-1; weak D call: TRBD1 (6 bases). Trimming left V 1 base short and J 4 bases short, with 16 bases between. The CDR3 covers 16 residues. Looked up from germline, CDR1 is MDHEN and CDR2 is SYDVKM. The complete variable domain, with remaining parts taken from reference TRBV28 and TRBJ1-1, reads DVKVTQSSRYLVKRTGEKVFLECVQDMDHENMFWYRQDPGLGLRLIYFSYDVKMKEKGDIPEGYSVSREKKERFSLILESASTNQTSMYLCASSLFSRGVGTEAFFGQGTRLTVV.

The V call is TRBV14, the J call TRBJ2-1; the match to TRBD2 covers 10 bases. V shed 3 bases and J 4 bases; nucleotides not matched to a gene: 18. The CDR3 is 20 amino acids. Germline loops: CDR1 SGHDN, CDR2 FVKESK. The CDR3 DNA reads as TGTGCCAGCAGCCATCCCCAAGGGGCTAGCGGGAGAGGGGGGTACAATGAGCAGTTCTTC. It yields the protein CASSHPQGASGRGGYNEQFF.

V gene TRBV15 combines with J gene TRBJ2-3; D is undetermined. The CDR3 consists of 12 residues. The ends were cut back, 1 base at V and 6 bases at J, with 5 bases in the middle. Germline CDR1 LNHNV, CDR2 YYDKDF (reference sequence). The CDR3 region has the DNA TGTGCCACCAGCAGAGTACGGGATACGCAGTATTTT. The encoded protein is CATSRVRDTQYF.

The chain recombines TRBV12-3 or TRBV12-4 with TRBJ1-1; D call uncertain. CDR3 length: 12 residues. Trimming shortened V by 8 bases and J by 2 bases, and 9 bases separated the two germline ends. The CDR3 spells CASFRVNTEAFF. The CDR3 DNA reads as TGTGCCAGCTTCCGTGTCAACACTGAAGCTTTCTTT.

The CDR3 sequence: CASSQVLGSSYEQYF. The CDR3, as DNA: TGTGCCAGCAGCCAAGTGCTCGGGAGCTCCTACGAGCAGTACTTC. The genes are TRBV4-2 and TRBJ2-7; D possibly corresponds to TRBD2 (6 bases). From germline, CDR1 is LGHNA and CDR2 YNFKEQ. V dropped 1 base and J dropped 0 bases, with 10 bases sitting between them. The CDR3 sequence is 15 residues long.

The rearrangement links TRBV27 to TRBJ1-1; D uncertain. Germline V gene sequence: CDR1 MNHEY, CDR2 SMNVEV (reference sequence). V was cut by 5 bases and J by 4 bases, with 14 bases left in between. This CDR3 region has 14 residues. In DNA, the CDR3 is TGTGCCAGCAGTCGTACTTTAAGAGTCACTGAAGCTTTCTTT. It translates to CASSRTLRVTEAFF.

The V and J genes are TRBV7-2 and TRBJ2-5, with D maybe TRBD1 (5 bases). The V and J ends lost 5 bases and 0 bases respectively, with 10 bases between them. Germline loops: CDR1 SGHTA, CDR2 FQGNSA. The length of the CDR3 is 14 residues. The DNA for the CDR3 is TGTGCCAGCAGCCCCGGACATAACCAAGAGACCCAGTACTTC. Translation gives CASSPGHNQETQYF. Based on the CDR3 plus reference TRBV7-2 and TRBJ2-5, the full variable domain is GAGVSQSPSNKVTEKGKDVELRCDPISGHTALYWYRQSLGQGLEFLIYFQGNSAPDKSGLPSDRFSAERTGGSVSTLTIQRTQQEDSAVYLCASSPGHNQETQYFGPGTRLLVL.

This clone came up a few times. V and J are TRBV10-2 and TRBJ1-3, with 9 bases lining up with TRBD1. V was clipped by 3 bases and J by 2 bases; unmatched bases: 2. This CDR3 is built from 15 residues. Germline V lookup: CDR1 WSHSY, CDR2 SAAADI. This CDR3 reads CASSEGDRAGNTIYF. CDR3 bases: TGCGCCAGCAGTGAAGGGGACAGGGCTGGAAACACCATATATTTT.

The V gene is TRBV9, the J gene TRBJ2-5, with D possibly being TRBD2 (5 bases). Trimming took 0 bases from V and 2 from J, leaving 5 bases between them. Germline V gives CDR1 SGDLS, CDR2 YYNGEE. This CDR3 comprises 13 residues. The CDR3 region is CASSVAGQETQYF. In DNA, the CDR3 is TGTGCCAGCAGCGTAGCGGGGCAAGAGACCCAGTACTTC.

The CDR3 DNA reads as TGTGCCAGCAGTGCAACAGGGTTCGGGGAGCTGTTTTTT. Translating it yields CASSATGFGELFF. The rearrangement links TRBV27 to TRBJ2-2; D is perhaps TRBD1 (6 bases). Germline loops: CDR1 MNHEY, CDR2 SMNVEV (reference sequence). There are 13 residues in the CDR3. Trimming shortened V by 5 bases and J by 7 bases, and 11 bases separated the two germline ends.

This clone was counted only a few times. J is TRBJ2-3 and V is TRBV9; D gene ambiguous. The CDR3 has 12 residues. Trimming stripped 4 bases from V and 6 bases from J, with 9 bases between. Germline V gene lookup returns CDR1 SGDLS and CDR2 YYNGEE. CDR3: CASSPKEDTQYF. CDR3 DNA: TGTGCCAGCAGCCCTAAGGAGGATACGCAGTATTTT.

The genes are TRBV27 and TRBJ2-1; 10 positions match TRBD2. The CDR3 length is 15 residues. The germline CDR1 and CDR2 sequences are MNHEY and SMNVEV (reference sequence). Unmatched junction bases numbered 11, after V lost 7 bases and J lost 8 bases. CDR3: CASMGGLAGVHEQFF. CDR3 in DNA: TGTGCCAGCATGGGTGGGCTAGCGGGAGTTCATGAGCAGTTCTTC.

The chain links TRBV30 to TRBJ2-7; D is perhaps TRBD2 (5 bases). This CDR3 contains 12 residues. Between the trimmed V and J ends, which lost 0 bases and 7 bases, there was a span of 10 bases. Germline V lookup: CDR1 GTSNPN, CDR2 SVGIG (reference sequence). The CDR3 nucleotides are TGTGCCTGGAGTGTAGCGGCTTCAGAGCAGTACTTC. It codes for CAWSVAASEQYF.

V and J are TRBV10-3 and TRBJ2-6; 7 nucleotides line up with TRBD1. The CDR3 length is 18 residues. The germline V gene encodes CDR1 ENHRY and CDR2 SYGVKD. The V segment lost 4 bases and the J segment 3 bases; nucleotides outside the gene matches: 12. The CDR3 sequence is CAISAIDRERFGANVLTF. DNA of the CDR3: TGTGCCATCAGTGCTATAGACAGGGAGCGTTTTGGGGCCAACGTCCTGACTTTC.

The V gene is TRBV30, the J gene TRBJ2-7; D perhaps matches TRBD1 (6 bases). V was clipped by 3 bases and J by 9 bases, with 21 bases between them. CDR3 length: 14 residues. Germline-derived CDR1 and CDR2 are GTSNPN and SVGIG (reference sequence). CDR3 residues: CAWSNKGGSGGQYF. The CDR3, as DNA: TGTGCCTGGAGCAACAAAGGGGGATCTGGGGGGCAGTACTTC.

This sequence joins TRBV29-1 and TRBJ2-7, with D perhaps matching TRBD1 (5 bases). The CDR3 sequence is 14 residues long. Trimming pared 1 base from V and 2 bases from J, leaving 12 bases between. CDR1 and CDR2 (germline): SQVTM, ANQGSEA. The CDR3 loop reads CSVEGTSSAYEQYF. The CDR3 nucleotides are TGCAGCGTTGAAGGGACATCTTCCGCCTACGAGCAGTACTTC.

This clone has just one count. The CDR3 DNA reads as TGTGCCAGCAGCGTAGGGGGCGCAAGCAATCAGCCCCAGCATTTT. Residues: CASSVGGASNQPQHF. The J gene is TRBJ1-5, the V gene TRBV2, with 7 nucleotides matching TRBD1. Germline V gene lookup returns CDR1 SNHLY and CDR2 FYNNEI. V dropped 6 bases and J dropped 1; count of bases not matched to a gene: 6. The CDR3 spans 15 residues.

The chain couples TRBV5-1 to TRBJ1-1; maybe TRBD1 (5 bases). Trimming shortened V by 0 bases and J by 1 base, and 10 bases separated the two germline ends. This CDR3 comprises 15 residues. Germline CDR1 is SGHRS and CDR2 is YFSETQ. The CDR3: CASSLVARANTEAFF. The CDR3 coding sequence is TGCGCCAGCAGCTTGGTGGCCAGGGCGAACACTGAAGCTTTCTTT.

The chain carries TRBV12-5 and TRBJ2-7; TRBD2 is a possible D gene (5 bases). Germline CDR1 reads LGHNT; CDR2 reads FRNRAP. The length of the CDR3 is 16 residues. The V end was cut by 1 base, the J end by 0 bases, with 13 bases between. The CDR3 DNA sequence: TGTGCTAGTGGTTTGGCGCTTGCAAGCGGCTCCTACGAGCAGTACTTC. Translated, it gives CASGLALASGSYEQYF. The entire variable domain, with the rest obtained from reference TRBV12-5 and TRBJ2-7, is as follows: DARVTQTPRHKVTEMGQEVTMRCQPILGHNTVFWYRQTMMQGLELLAYFRNRAPLDDSGMPKDRFSAEMPDATLATLKIQPSEPRDSAVYFCASGLALASGSYEQYFGPGTRLTVT.

The gene calls are TRBV12-3 or TRBV12-4 and TRBJ1-2; maybe TRBD1 (5 bases). The CDR3 sequence is 13 residues long. The V and J ends lost 7 bases and 5 bases respectively, with 14 bases between them. The CDR3 is CASKPDSTYGYTF. In DNA, the CDR3 is TGTGCCAGCAAACCAGACAGCACTTATGGCTACACCTTC.

The chain has TRBV6-5 and TRBJ1-1, with TRBD1 as a possible D gene (5 bases). Germline CDR1 MNHEY, CDR2 SVGAGI. V lost 6 bases and J 1 base, leaving 9 bases between the germline ends. This CDR3 comprises 13 residues. The CDR3 reads CASRRTGNTEAFF. The CDR3 DNA sequence: TGTGCCAGCAGGAGAACAGGGAACACTGAAGCTTTCTTT.

This clone qualifies as medium-sized. This chain connects TRBV27 to TRBJ2-3; D is perhaps TRBD2 (5 bases). This CDR3 has 15 residues. Germline V CDR1 and CDR2: MNHEY, SMNVEV (reference sequence). V was shortened by 3 bases and J by 2 bases, with 12 bases between the two germline ends. The CDR3 region is CASSFGSGFTDTQYF. CDR3 in DNA: TGTGCCAGCAGTTTTGGAAGCGGTTTCACAGATACGCAGTATTTT.

The V and J genes are TRBV11-2 and TRBJ1-1, with D perhaps TRBD1 (5 bases). The germline V gene encodes CDR1 SGHAT and CDR2 FQNNGV. The CDR3 has 14 residues. The V and J ends lost 5 bases and 0 bases respectively, with 10 bases between them. Here the CDR3 reads CASSLTGLNTEAFF. The CDR3 nucleotides read TGTGCCAGCAGCCTTACAGGCCTGAACACTGAAGCTTTCTTT.

J is TRBJ2-7 and V is TRBV28; 7 bases line up with TRBD1. The V gene end was trimmed by 9 bases and the J gene end by 1 base; junction bases not matched to a gene: 3. This CDR3 is built from 12 residues. Per germline, CDR1 MDHEN and CDR2 SYDVKM. CDR3 bases: TGTGCCAGTAGACAGGGATCCTACGAGCAGTACTTC. Residues: CASRQGSYEQYF.

This clone was seen only a few times. This sequence joins TRBV19 and TRBJ1-6, with a tentative D call TRBD1 (6 bases). Looked up from germline, CDR1 is LNHDA and CDR2 is SQIVND (reference sequence). V lost 3 bases to trimming and J lost 10 bases, with 19 bases between them. The CDR3 loop spans 16 amino acids. CDR3 bases: TGTGCCAGTAGTATCGGACGTCTGGACAGTTTCTCACCCCTCCACTTT. This encodes CASSIGRLDSFSPLHF.

The rearrangement uses TRBV10-2 and TRBJ2-2; 11 bases align to TRBD1. J gave up 5 bases and V 6 bases, and 2 bases lay outside the gene matches. There are 14 residues in the CDR3. The germline V gene has CDR1 WSHSY and CDR2 SAAADI. CDR3 sequence: CASRRDRGTGELFF. CDR3 coding DNA: TGCGCCAGCAGGAGGGACAGGGGGACCGGGGAGCTGTTTTTT.

The chain is built from TRBV14 and TRBJ2-7; 13 bases map to TRBD2. This CDR3 region has 19 residues. Germline V gene sequence: CDR1 SGHDN, CDR2 FVKESK. J gave up 0 bases and V 1 base, and 9 bases lay outside the gene matches. CDR3 sequence (DNA): TGTGCCAGCAGCCAAGTACCCCCGGGACTAGCGGGGCCCTCCTACGAGCAGTACTTC. It codes for CASSQVPPGLAGPSYEQYF.